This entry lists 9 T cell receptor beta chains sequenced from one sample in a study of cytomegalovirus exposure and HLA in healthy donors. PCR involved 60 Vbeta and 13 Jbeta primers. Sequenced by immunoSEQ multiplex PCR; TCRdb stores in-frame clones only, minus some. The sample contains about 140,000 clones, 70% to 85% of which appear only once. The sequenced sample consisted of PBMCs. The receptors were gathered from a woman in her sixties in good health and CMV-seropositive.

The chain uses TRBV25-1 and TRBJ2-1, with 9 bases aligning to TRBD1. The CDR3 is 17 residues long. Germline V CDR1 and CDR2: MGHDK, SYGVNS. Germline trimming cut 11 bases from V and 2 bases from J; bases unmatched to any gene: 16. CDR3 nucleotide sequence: TGTGCCGGACTAACAGGGGGCGCTGAATTAGCCTACAATGAGCAGTTCTTC. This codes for CAGLTGGAELAYNEQFF. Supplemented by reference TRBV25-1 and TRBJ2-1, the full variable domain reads EADIYQTPRYLVIGTGKKITLECSQTMGHDKMYWYQQDPGMELHLIHYSYGVNSTEKGDLSSESTVSRIRTEHFPLTLESARPSHTSQYLCAGLTGGAELAYNEQFFGPGTRLTVL.

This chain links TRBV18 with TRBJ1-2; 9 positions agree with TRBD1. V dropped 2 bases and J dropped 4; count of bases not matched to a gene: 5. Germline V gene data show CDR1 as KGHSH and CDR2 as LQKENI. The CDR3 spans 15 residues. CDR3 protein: CASSPTGTGIYGYTF. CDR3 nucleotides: TGTGCCAGCTCACCAACGGGGACAGGGATCTATGGCTACACCTTC.

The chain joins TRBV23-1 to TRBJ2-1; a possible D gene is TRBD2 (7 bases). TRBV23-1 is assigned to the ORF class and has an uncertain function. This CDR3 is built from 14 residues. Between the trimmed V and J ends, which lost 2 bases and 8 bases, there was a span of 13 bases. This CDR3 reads CASSQELGGDEQFF. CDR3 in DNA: TGCGCCAGCAGTCAAGAACTAGGGGGGGATGAGCAGTTCTTC.

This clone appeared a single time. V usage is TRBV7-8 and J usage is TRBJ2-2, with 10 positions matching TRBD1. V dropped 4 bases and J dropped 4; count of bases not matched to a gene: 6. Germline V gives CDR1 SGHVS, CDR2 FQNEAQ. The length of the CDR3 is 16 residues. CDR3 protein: CASSSDRGRSTGELFF. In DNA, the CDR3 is TGTGCCAGCAGCTCCGACAGGGGGCGTAGCACCGGGGAGCTGTTTTTT.

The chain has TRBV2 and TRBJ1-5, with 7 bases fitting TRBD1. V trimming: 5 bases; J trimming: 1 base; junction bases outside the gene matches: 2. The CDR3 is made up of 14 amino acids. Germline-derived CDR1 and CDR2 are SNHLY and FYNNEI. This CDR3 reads CASSKQGSNQPQHF. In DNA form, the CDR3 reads TGTGCCAGCAGTAAACAGGGGAGCAATCAGCCCCAGCATTTT.

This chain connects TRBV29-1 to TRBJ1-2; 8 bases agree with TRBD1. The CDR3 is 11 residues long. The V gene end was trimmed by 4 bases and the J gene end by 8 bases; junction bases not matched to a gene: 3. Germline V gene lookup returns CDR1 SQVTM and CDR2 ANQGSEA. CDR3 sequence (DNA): TGCAGCGTTGCGACAGGGGAAGGCTACACCTTC. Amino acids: CSVATGEGYTF.

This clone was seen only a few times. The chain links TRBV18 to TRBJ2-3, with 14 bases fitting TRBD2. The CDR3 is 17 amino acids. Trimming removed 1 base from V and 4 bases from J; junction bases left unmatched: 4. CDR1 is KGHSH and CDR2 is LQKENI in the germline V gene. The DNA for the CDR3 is TGTGCCAGCTCACCACGGGGGACTAGCGGGAGCGCAGATACGCAGTATTTT. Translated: CASSPRGTSGSADTQYF.

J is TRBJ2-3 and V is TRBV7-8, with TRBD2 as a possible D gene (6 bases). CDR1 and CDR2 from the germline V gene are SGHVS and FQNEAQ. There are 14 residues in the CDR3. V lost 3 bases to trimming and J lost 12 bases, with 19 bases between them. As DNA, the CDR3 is TGTGCCAGCAGCTTTATGGGTCGGGAGTACGTTCAGTATTTT. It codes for CASSFMGREYVQYF.

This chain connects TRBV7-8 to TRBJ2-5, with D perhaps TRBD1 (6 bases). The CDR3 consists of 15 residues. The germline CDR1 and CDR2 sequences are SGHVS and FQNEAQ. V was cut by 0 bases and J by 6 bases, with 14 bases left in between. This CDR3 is CASSLALQGRKTQYF. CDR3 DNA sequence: TGTGCCAGCAGCTTAGCCCTCCAGGGGAGAAAGACCCAGTACTTC.